One and the same sample provided the 27 T cell receptor beta chains below, sequenced in a study of shared clonotypes between healthy human individuals. The table came from immunoSEQ multiplex PCR; TCRdb's copy has only in-frame clones and leaves some out. The sample gives some 2,100,000 clones, around 95% of which show up once; around 0.13% is in the top ten. Sequences were obtained from naive CD4+ T cells sorted from blood. Documented subset: CD45RA+ positively selected. The receptors here all came from a man younger than 30 in good health.

V gene TRBV27 combines with J gene TRBJ2-3; 8 nucleotides agree with TRBD2. J gave up 11 bases and V 4 bases, and 5 bases lay outside the gene matches. The CDR3 sequence is 12 residues long. Germline V lookup: CDR1 MNHEY, CDR2 SMNVEV (reference sequence). CDR3 sequence (DNA): TGTGCCAGCAGTTCGGCGGGAGGCCAGCAGTATTTT. It is translated as CASSSAGGQQYF.

This rearrangement joins TRBV7-2 to TRBJ2-7, with D perhaps TRBD2 (6 bases). The CDR3 covers 14 residues. Germline V gives CDR1 SGHTA, CDR2 FQGNSA. The V and J ends lost 4 bases and 0 bases respectively, with 10 bases between them. CDR3 in amino acids: CASSSTLASYEQYF. CDR3 in DNA: TGTGCCAGCAGCTCTACACTAGCCTCCTACGAGCAGTACTTC.

The chain carries TRBV5-6 and TRBJ2-5; maybe TRBD2 (6 bases). Trimming removed 0 bases at V and 4 bases at J, with 13 bases between. CDR1 is SGHDT, CDR2 YYEEEE, per germline. CDR3 length: 15 residues. The CDR3 protein is CASSLGLGHGETQYF. DNA for the CDR3: TGTGCCAGCAGCTTGGGACTAGGGCACGGAGAGACCCAGTACTTC.

The V gene is TRBV7-6, the J gene TRBJ1-5, with D possibly matching TRBD1 (6 bases). CDR1 is SGHVS, CDR2 FNYEAQ, per germline. V lost 0 bases and J lost 5, with 11 bases in between. There are 15 residues in the CDR3. DNA of the CDR3: TGTGCCAGCAGCTTAGCGACAGGACTCCATCAGCCCCAGCATTTT. Protein sequence: CASSLATGLHQPQHF.

V usage is TRBV4-1 and J usage is TRBJ2-3; D not certain. The CDR3 length is 13 residues. Trimming shortened V by 6 bases and J by 3 bases, and 10 bases separated the two germline ends. Looked up from germline, CDR1 is MGHRA and CDR2 is YSYEKL. The CDR3 DNA reads as TGCGCCAGCAGGCACCATGGAACAGATACGCAGTATTTT. Its protein product is CASRHHGTDTQYF.

The chain employs TRBV19 and TRBJ1-3, with 7 bases lining up with TRBD1. Germline CDR1 and CDR2: LNHDA and SQIVND (reference sequence). The ends lost 9 bases at V and 0 bases at J; junction bases unmatched: 8. The length of the CDR3 is 15 residues. CDR3 sequence (DNA): TGTGCCAGCGGCGACAGGGATCTCTCTGGAAACACCATATATTTT. Translating gives CASGDRDLSGNTIYF.

The chain joins TRBV7-2 to TRBJ2-5, with TRBD2 identical over 11 bases. CDR3 length: 16 amino acids. V gave up 5 bases and J gave up 1 base; unmatched junction bases: 6. The germline gives CDR1 SGHTA, CDR2 FQGNSA. The CDR3 DNA follows: TGTGCCAGCAGCATGGATAGCGGGAGGGTCCAAGAGACCCAGTACTTC. It specifies CASSMDSGRVQETQYF.

Written as DNA, the CDR3 is TGTGCCAGCAGTTACTCTTCTGCAGGGACCTATGGCTACACCTTC. This sequence encodes CASSYSSAGTYGYTF. J is TRBJ1-2 and V is TRBV6-5; weak D call: TRBD1 (5 bases). Trimming removed 0 bases at V and 4 bases at J, with 12 bases between. The CDR3 covers 15 residues. Germline values: CDR1 MNHEY, CDR2 SVGAGI.

The CDR3 region has the DNA TGTGCCAGCAGTTTACGACAGATAGCCAAAAACATTCAGTACTTC. It specifies CASSLRQIAKNIQYF. The genes are TRBV28 and TRBJ2-4; tentatively, D is TRBD1 (5 bases). The CDR3 loop spans 15 amino acids. Trimming left V 2 bases short and J 0 bases short, with 8 bases between. CDR1 and CDR2 (germline): MDHEN, SYDVKM. The whole variable domain, filled in from reference TRBV28 and TRBJ2-4, reads DVKVTQSSRYLVKRTGEKVFLECVQDMDHENMFWYRQDPGLGLRLIYFSYDVKMKEKGDIPEGYSVSREKKERFSLILESASTNQTSMYLCASSLRQIAKNIQYFGAGTRLSVL.

V usage is TRBV5-1 and J usage is TRBJ1-2, with no clear D. The ends were cut back, 0 bases at V and 8 bases at J, with 11 bases in the middle. CDR3 length: 13 residues. From germline, CDR1 is SGHRS and CDR2 YFSETQ. This CDR3 is CASSLDVGNGYTF. CDR3 DNA sequence: TGCGCCAGCAGCTTGGACGTCGGGAACGGCTACACCTTC.

This clone has only one observation. This chain connects TRBV6-1 to TRBJ1-2; the match to TRBD1 covers 7 bases. There are 16 residues in the CDR3. J was trimmed by 5 bases and V by 1 base; bases with no gene match: 10. In germline, CDR1 is MNHNS, CDR2 SASEGT. The CDR3 DNA is TGTGCCAGCAGTGAAGAGTCCCCAGACAGGGCTTATGGCTACACCTTC. This sequence encodes CASSEESPDRAYGYTF.

The chain joins TRBV9 to TRBJ2-5; 7 bases are shared with TRBD1. The CDR3 runs to 15 residues. CDR1 SGDLS and CDR2 YYNGEE come from the germline V gene. Trimming removed 4 bases from V and 2 bases from J; junction bases left unmatched: 8. CDR3 DNA: TGTGCCAGCAGCCCCAGGACAGGACCACAAGAGACCCAGTACTTC. Encoded protein: CASSPRTGPQETQYF.

The V call is TRBV27, the J call TRBJ2-7, with 7 nucleotides matching TRBD1. CDR3 size: 15 residues. Unmatched junction bases numbered 8, after V lost 4 bases and J lost 2 bases. CDR1 is MNHEY and CDR2 is SMNVEV in the germline V gene (reference sequence). The CDR3 here is CASSSDRVEAYEQYF. The CDR3 nucleotides are TGTGCCAGCAGTTCCGACAGGGTGGAGGCCTACGAGCAGTACTTC.

This chain connects TRBV6-6 to TRBJ2-1; 9 positions agree with TRBD2. The CDR3 consists of 16 residues. Germline-derived CDR1 and CDR2 are MNHNY and SVGAGI (reference sequence). After removal of 0 bases from V and 8 bases from J, the junction contained 8 bases not matched to a gene. Written as DNA, the CDR3 is TGTGCCAGCAGTTACTCCAGGAGTAGCGGGGGACATGAGCAGTTCTTC. It encodes CASSYSRSSGGHEQFF.

This rearrangement joins TRBV15 to TRBJ1-2; D might be TRBD1 (5 bases). The CDR3 runs 14 residues. CDR1 is LNHNV and CDR2 is YYDKDF in the germline V gene (reference sequence). The V end was cut by 5 bases, the J end by 2 bases, with 12 bases between. The CDR3 region has the DNA TGTGCCACCAGCTCACAGGACGGGAACTATGGCTACACCTTC. Protein sequence: CATSSQDGNYGYTF. The full variable domain, with the rest looked up from reference TRBV15 and TRBJ1-2, is DAMVIQNPRYQVTQFGKPVTLSCSQTLNHNVMYWYQQKSSQAPKLLFHYYDKDFNNEADTPDNFQSRRPNTSFCFLDIRSPGLGDTAMYLCATSSQDGNYGYTFGSGTRLTVV.

The chain is built from TRBV7-2 and TRBJ1-3; D is undetermined. Looked up from germline, CDR1 is SGHTA and CDR2 is FQGNSA. Trimming removed 0 bases from V and 0 bases from J, with 12 bases in between. The CDR3 length is 17 residues. The CDR3 is CASSLAPVGISGNTIYF. The CDR3 nucleotides read TGTGCCAGCAGCTTAGCGCCAGTGGGTATCTCTGGAAACACCATATATTTT.

The chain links TRBV5-8 to TRBJ2-7, with TRBD2 as a possible D gene (5 bases). The V end was cut by 0 bases, the J end by 3 bases, with 10 bases between. The CDR3 has 14 residues. Germline lookup yields CDR1 SGHTS and CDR2 YDEGEE. The CDR3 DNA reads TGTGCCAGCAGCTTGGCGGGGAGCCTCTACGAGCAGTACTTC. Encoded protein: CASSLAGSLYEQYF. The full variable domain, its missing parts supplied by reference TRBV5-8 and TRBJ2-7, is EAGVTQSPTHLIKTRGQQATLRCSPISGHTSVYWYQQALGLGLQFLLWYDEGEERNRGNFPPRFSGRQFPNYSSELNVNALELEDSALYLCASSLAGSLYEQYFGPGTRLTVT.

The chain is built from TRBV30 and TRBJ2-2; a weak D match, TRBD1 (6 bases). The CDR3 is 13 amino acids. Germline-derived CDR1 and CDR2 are GTSNPN and SVGIG (reference sequence). V dropped 4 bases and J dropped 6 bases, with 12 bases sitting between them. The CDR3 DNA reads TGTGCCTGGATTGGGGGCCACTCCGGGGAGCTGTTTTTT. Its protein product is CAWIGGHSGELFF. Full variable domain (rest looked up from reference TRBV30 and TRBJ2-2): SQTIHQWPATLVQPVGSPLSLECTVEGTSNPNLYWYRQAAGRGLQLLFYSVGIGQISSEVPQNLSASRPQDRQFILSSKKLLLSDSGFYLCAWIGGHSGELFFGEGSRLTVL.

J is TRBJ1-6 and V is TRBV18; 8 nucleotides match TRBD1. This CDR3 spans 16 amino acids. Trimming cost V 5 bases and J 0 bases; bases outside gene matches: 3. CDR1 and CDR2 (germline): KGHSH, LQKENI. The CDR3 reads CASSTTGGSYNSPLHF. For the CDR3, the DNA is TGTGCCAGCTCAACCACAGGGGGCTCCTATAATTCACCCCTCCACTTT.

Note on this clone: Within the sample, other DNA sequences also encode this same CDR3. The chain carries TRBV7-9 and TRBJ2-7; 10 bases line up with TRBD1. J was trimmed by 1 base and V by 5 bases; bases with no gene match: 2. CDR1 and CDR2 from the germline V gene are SEHNR and FQNEAQ (reference sequence). The CDR3 loop spans 14 amino acids. The CDR3 is CASSRTGGSYEQYF. CDR3 nucleotide sequence: TGTGCCAGCAGCCGGACAGGGGGTTCCTACGAGCAGTACTTC.

The gene calls are TRBV29-1 and TRBJ1-2; 7 positions match TRBD1. The germline V gene has CDR1 SQVTM and CDR2 ANQGSEA. V gave up 0 bases and J gave up 4 bases; unmatched junction bases: 14. CDR3 length: 17 amino acids. The CDR3 region has the DNA TGCAGCGTTGAAGAGCGGGGCAGGGACAGTCTGGGCTATGGCTACACCTTC. Its translation is CSVEERGRDSLGYGYTF.

The chain is built from TRBV10-3 and TRBJ2-2, with TRBD1 identical over 8 bases. V gave up 4 bases and J gave up 7 bases; unmatched junction bases: 5. Looked up from germline, CDR1 is ENHRY and CDR2 is SYGVKD. The CDR3 runs 14 residues. CDR3 nucleotides: TGTGCCATCAGTGCCAGGGGGCGCGACGGGGAGCTGTTTTTT. Translation: CAISARGRDGELFF.

The V gene is TRBV10-3, the J gene TRBJ2-7, with 10 positions matching TRBD2. Germline V gene sequence: CDR1 ENHRY, CDR2 SYGVKD. This CDR3 spans 17 amino acids. V was clipped by 6 bases and J by 7 bases; unmatched bases: 18. CDR3 sequence: CAIRERTPGLASGEQYF. CDR3 nucleotide sequence: TGTGCCATCAGGGAAAGGACTCCGGGACTAGCGTCGGGGGAGCAGTACTTC.

This sequence joins TRBV10-3 and TRBJ1-2; D call uncertain. This CDR3 has 12 residues. Germline loops: CDR1 ENHRY, CDR2 SYGVKD. V lost 4 bases, J lost 1 base, and 4 bases lay in between. Written as DNA, the CDR3 is TGTGCCATCAGTGTTTTTAACTATGGCTACACCTTC. Protein sequence: CAISVFNYGYTF.

V and J are TRBV5-1 and TRBJ1-1; D gene uncertain. The CDR3 covers 11 residues. From germline, CDR1 is SGHRS and CDR2 YFSETQ. V gave up 4 bases and J gave up 2 bases, with 3 bases separating them. The CDR3 DNA reads TGCGCCAGCAGCCACAACACTGAAGCTTTCTTT. Amino acid sequence: CASSHNTEAFF. Based on the CDR3 plus reference TRBV5-1 and TRBJ1-1, the full variable domain is KAGVTQTPRYLIKTRGQQVTLSCSPISGHRSVSWYQQTPGQGLQFLFEYFSETQRNKGNFPGRFSGRQFSNSRSEMNVSTLELGDSALYLCASSHNTEAFFGQGTRLTVV.

This sequence joins TRBV5-4 and TRBJ1-1; the D gene is possibly TRBD1 (5 bases). Trimming removed 0 bases from V and 5 bases from J, with 8 bases in between. The CDR3 is 13 amino acids. Germline assignment: CDR1 SGHNT and CDR2 YYREEE (reference sequence). In DNA, the CDR3 is TGTGCCAGCAGCTTGGCCACAGGAACTGAAGCTTTCTTT. Protein sequence: CASSLATGTEAFF.

The chain uses TRBV6-1 and TRBJ2-5; either TRBD1 or TRBD2 may supply D (5 bases each). CDR3 size: 15 residues. The germline V gene has CDR1 MNHNS and CDR2 SASEGT. Trimming took 0 bases from V and 5 from J, leaving 13 bases between them. The DNA of the CDR3 is TGTGCCAGCAGTGAAGCCCGGCGGTGGGGGGAGACCCAGTACTTC. Translating it yields CASSEARRWGETQYF.